This section outlines one TCR beta chain sequence together with its context. Its antigen is not identified. For the second PCR, which ran for about 7 to 11 cycles, a sample-barcoded 5' primer and a J-beta primer mix were used. TCRdb itself ran the 5' RACE reads through MiXCR, one entry per CDR3 protein. The sample has some 1,000,000 distinct CDR3 sequences; roughly a quarter are singletons. The CDR3 runs to 15 residues. Germline V gene data show CDR1 as LGHNA and CDR2 as YNFKEQ. With 4 bases removed from V and 8 bases from J, the gap between germline ends came to 17 bases. This record belongs to a study of blood T cells in healthy people across ages. Notes on the study in general: While age rose, TCR beta diversity per million T cells dropped in a roughly linear way.

These same records also appear under a second study, on T cells of mothers and their children. That work contributes: Donation came from a few healthy Caucasian mothers together with their six children.

The chain has TRBV4-2 and TRBJ1-4, with a possible D match to TRBD1 (5 bases). The receptor comes from a girl aged 2-10 years in good health. The sequencing input was blood. CDR3 amino acids: CASSPPTVQQEKLFF. CDR3 nucleotides: TGTGCCAGCAGCCCCCCGACAGTCCAACAGGAAAAACTGTTTTTT.